The clone carrying this TCR beta chain was seen repeatedly, ten times or more. Its target is unknown. With iRepertoire HTBI primers and Arm-PCR of CDR3 regions, TCR beta libraries were built. MiXCR, applied by TCRdb to the multiplex PCR reads, yields one record per CDR3 protein. The data contain roughly 610,000 distinct CDR3 sequences, less than 20% of them singletons. The data belong to a study of regulatory T cells in long-lasting Graves disease. Broader study findings: Persistent disease preferred TRBV28, TRBJ1-2 and TRBJ2-5; new disease, TRBV20-1 and TRBJ2-1.

V shed 4 bases and J shed 0 bases, with 13 bases lying between them. This CDR3 comprises 15 residues. The germline V gene has CDR1 MNHEY and CDR2 SVGAGI. Time point here: newly diagnosed GD, antithyroid drugs for less than 3 months. The TCR library used RNA extracted from PBMCs. This sample was also put to use in a study of T cells in Graves' hyperthyroidism and ophthalmopathy. That source adds: Based on clinical symptoms, serum thyroxine and TRAb, thyroid ultrasound and orbital computed tomography, diagnoses were reached. First-round RT-PCR targeting the TCR CDR3 was performed with the HTBI primer set. A model using 13 V-J features told ophthalmopathy apart from stable hyperthyroidism.

This material consisted of peripheral blood mononuclear cells (PBMCs), taken at new diagnosis, from a patient treated with antithyroid drugs. The origin of this receptor is a woman aged 30 to 39 with Graves disease. The chain combines TRBV6-5 with TRBJ2-7; maybe TRBD1 (6 bases). The chain's CDR3 is CASSLDSTISYEQYF. CDR3 bases: TGTGCCAGCAGTTTGGACAGTACAATCTCCTACGAGCAGTACTTC.